This T cell receptor beta chain was documented in a study of blood T cells in healthy people across ages. Through a sample-barcoded 5' primer and a J-beta primer mix, a second PCR was run for roughly 7 to 11 cycles. Via MiXCR, TCRdb re-called the 5' RACE reads, giving one row per CDR3 protein. The data hold around 990,000 distinct CDR3 sequences, with around 27% observed a single time. This clonotype occurred a few times. The CDR3 has 14 amino acids. J gave up 7 bases and V 3 bases, and 8 bases lay outside the gene matches. These records were also assigned to another study, of T cells of mothers and their children.

V is TRBV12-3 or TRBV12-4 and J is TRBJ2-5, with 7 bases that match TRBD1. Sequences were obtained from blood. This receptor was identified in a girl aged 2 to 9 in good health. The CDR3 protein is CASSLSTRGRTQYF. The CDR3 region has the DNA TGTGCCAGCAGTTTGTCCACCAGGGGGAGGACCCAGTACTTC.